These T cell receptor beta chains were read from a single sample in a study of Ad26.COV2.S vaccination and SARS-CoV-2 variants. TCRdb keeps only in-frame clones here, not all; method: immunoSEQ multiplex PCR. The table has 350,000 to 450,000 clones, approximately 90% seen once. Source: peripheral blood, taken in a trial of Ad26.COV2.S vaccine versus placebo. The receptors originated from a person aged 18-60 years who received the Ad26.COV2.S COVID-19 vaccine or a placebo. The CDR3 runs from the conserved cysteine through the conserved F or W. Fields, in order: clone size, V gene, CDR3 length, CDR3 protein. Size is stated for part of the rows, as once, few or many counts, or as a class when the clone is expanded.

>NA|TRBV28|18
CASSLLPGPSGWSYEQYF
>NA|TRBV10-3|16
CAISDLAGSSYNEQFF
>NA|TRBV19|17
CASNYTLRQGKRYEQYF
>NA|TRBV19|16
CASSIGGGQGNTEAFF
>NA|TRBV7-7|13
CASSPGLAQTQYF
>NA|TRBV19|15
CASSTGRTPGDTQYF
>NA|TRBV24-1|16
CATSDLSGGLDNEQFF
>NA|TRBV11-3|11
CASSLEDEQYF
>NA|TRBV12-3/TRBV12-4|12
CASSFGGIGYTF
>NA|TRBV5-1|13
CASSLSLQETQYF
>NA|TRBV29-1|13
CSVKQEPNTEAFF
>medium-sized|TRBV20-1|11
CSARDTFGLFF
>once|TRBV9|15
CASSPLGASTGELFF
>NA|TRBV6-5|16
CASSSLSGLHEGEQFF
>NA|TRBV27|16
CASSFTRLAGKETQYF
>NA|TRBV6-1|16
CASIDPSGSKPYEQYF
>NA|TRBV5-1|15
CASSLEQRGKETQYF
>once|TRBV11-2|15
CASSRTGTATYEQYF
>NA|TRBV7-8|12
CASSRDRAEQYF
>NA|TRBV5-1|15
CASSQLAGGPDEQFF
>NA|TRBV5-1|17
CASSLARDRGRGYGYTF
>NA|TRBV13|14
CASRPAGKGYEQYF
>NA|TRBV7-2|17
CASSPLVGSSSGNTIYF
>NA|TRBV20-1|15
CSASPLAIRTDTQYF
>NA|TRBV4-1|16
CASSQEATGIPYEQYF
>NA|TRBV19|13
CASRQSKSYGYTF
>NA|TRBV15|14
CATSRDRHNYGYTF
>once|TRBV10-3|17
CAISESGPGQGQETQYF
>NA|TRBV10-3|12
CAISEPIAEQYF
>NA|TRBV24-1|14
CATSDSSAQETQYF
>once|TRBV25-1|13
CASRETGNTEAFF
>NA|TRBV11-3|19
CASSRTLGPLAGGRDEQFF
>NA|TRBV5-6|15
CASSPGTAIGYEQYF
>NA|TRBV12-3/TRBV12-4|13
CASSLRIHYGYTF
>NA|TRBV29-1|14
CSVEVHDRGYEQYF
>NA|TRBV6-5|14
CASSYSVWEGEQYF
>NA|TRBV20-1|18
CSASLGTSGIIWAGELFF
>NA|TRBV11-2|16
CASSLVGDRGLGEAFF
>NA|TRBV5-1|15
CASSAGGGSYNEQFF
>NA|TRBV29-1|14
CSVEGGIGTDTQYF
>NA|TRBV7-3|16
CASSKLGQSNTGELFF
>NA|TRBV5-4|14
CASSYVTGQYGYTF
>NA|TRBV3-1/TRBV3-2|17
CASSQTNLIQGGTEAFF
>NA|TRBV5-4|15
CASSLDRGAYNEQFF
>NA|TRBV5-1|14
CASSLEAGVSEAFF